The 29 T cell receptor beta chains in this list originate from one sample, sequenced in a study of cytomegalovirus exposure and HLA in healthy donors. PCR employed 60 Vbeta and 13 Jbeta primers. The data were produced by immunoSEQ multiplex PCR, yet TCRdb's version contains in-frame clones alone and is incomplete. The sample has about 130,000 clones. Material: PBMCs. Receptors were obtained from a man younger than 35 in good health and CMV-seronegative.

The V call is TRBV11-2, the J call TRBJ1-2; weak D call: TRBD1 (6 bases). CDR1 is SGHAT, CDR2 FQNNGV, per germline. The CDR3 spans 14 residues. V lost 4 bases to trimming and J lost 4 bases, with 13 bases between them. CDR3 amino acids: CASSSPQGFYGYTF. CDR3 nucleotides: TGTGCCAGCAGCTCACCACAGGGTTTCTATGGCTACACCTTC.

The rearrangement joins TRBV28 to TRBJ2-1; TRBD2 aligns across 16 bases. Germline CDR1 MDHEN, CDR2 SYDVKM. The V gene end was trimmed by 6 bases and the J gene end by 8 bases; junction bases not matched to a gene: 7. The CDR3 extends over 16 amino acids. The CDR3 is CASSKPGLAGGYEQFF. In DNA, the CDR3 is TGTGCCAGCAGCAAACCGGGACTAGCGGGAGGGTATGAGCAGTTCTTC.

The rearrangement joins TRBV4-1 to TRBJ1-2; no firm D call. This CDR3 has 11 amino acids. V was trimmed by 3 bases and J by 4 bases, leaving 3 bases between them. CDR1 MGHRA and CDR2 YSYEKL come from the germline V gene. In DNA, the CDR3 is TGCGCCAGCAGCCACCTCTATGGCTACACCTTC. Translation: CASSHLYGYTF.

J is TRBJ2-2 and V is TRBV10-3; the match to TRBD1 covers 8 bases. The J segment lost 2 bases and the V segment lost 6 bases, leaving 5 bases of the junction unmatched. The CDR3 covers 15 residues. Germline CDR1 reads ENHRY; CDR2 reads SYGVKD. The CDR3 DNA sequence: TGTGCCATCAGACTGACAGGGGATAACACCGGGGAGCTGTTTTTT. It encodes CAIRLTGDNTGELFF.

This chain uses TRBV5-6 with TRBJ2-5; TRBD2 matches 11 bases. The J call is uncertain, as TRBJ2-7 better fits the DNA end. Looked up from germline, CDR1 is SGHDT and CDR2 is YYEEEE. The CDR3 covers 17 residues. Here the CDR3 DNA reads TGTGCCAGCACCCAACTACACATTAGCGGGGGGGCCGACGAGCAGTACTTC. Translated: CASTQLHISGGADEQYF.

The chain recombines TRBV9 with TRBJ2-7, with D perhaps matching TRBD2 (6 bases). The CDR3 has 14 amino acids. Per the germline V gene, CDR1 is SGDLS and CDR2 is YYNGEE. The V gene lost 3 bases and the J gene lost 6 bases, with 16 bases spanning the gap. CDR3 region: CASSGRDSYGEQYF. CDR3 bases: TGTGCCAGCAGCGGGAGGGACTCCTATGGCGAGCAGTACTTC. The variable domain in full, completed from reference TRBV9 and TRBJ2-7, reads DSGVTQTPKHLITATGQRVTLRCSPRSGDLSVYWYQQSLDQGLQFLIQYYNGEERAKGNILERFSAQQFPDLHSELNLSSLELGDSALYFCASSGRDSYGEQYFGPGTRLTVT.

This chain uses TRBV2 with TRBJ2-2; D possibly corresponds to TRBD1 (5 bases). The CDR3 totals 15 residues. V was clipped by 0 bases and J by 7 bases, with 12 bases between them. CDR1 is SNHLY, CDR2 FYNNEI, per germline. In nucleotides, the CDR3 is TGTGCCAGCAGTGAAGCGCAAGGGGCCGGCGGGGAGCTGTTTTTT. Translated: CASSEAQGAGGELFF.

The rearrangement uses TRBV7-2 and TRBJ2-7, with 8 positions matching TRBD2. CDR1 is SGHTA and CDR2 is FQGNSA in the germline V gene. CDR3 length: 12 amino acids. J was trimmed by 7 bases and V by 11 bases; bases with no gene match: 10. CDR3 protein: CASAGGGREQYF. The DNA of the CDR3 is TGTGCCTCAGCAGGCGGGGGGAGGGAGCAGTACTTC. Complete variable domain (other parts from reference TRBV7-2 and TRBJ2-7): GAGVSQSPSNKVTEKGKDVELRCDPISGHTALYWYRQSLGQGLEFLIYFQGNSAPDKSGLPSDRFSAERTGGSVSTLTIQRTQQEDSAVYLCASAGGGREQYFGPGTRLTVT.

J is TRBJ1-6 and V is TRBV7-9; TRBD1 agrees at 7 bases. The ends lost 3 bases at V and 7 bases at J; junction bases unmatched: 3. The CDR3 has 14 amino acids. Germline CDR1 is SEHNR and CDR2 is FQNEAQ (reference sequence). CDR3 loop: CASSLPGGNSPLHF. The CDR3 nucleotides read TGTGCCAGCAGCTTGCCAGGGGGGAATTCACCCCTCCACTTT.

This chain's CDR3 is CASSSAGGQNYGYTF. CDR3 sequence (DNA): TGTGCCAGCAGCTCCGCTGGGGGACAGAACTATGGCTACACCTTC. This chain connects TRBV7-8 to TRBJ1-2, with 7 positions matching TRBD1. The CDR3 covers 15 residues. Germline loops: CDR1 SGHVS, CDR2 FQNEAQ. After removal of 4 bases from V and 2 bases from J, the junction contained 7 bases not matched to a gene.

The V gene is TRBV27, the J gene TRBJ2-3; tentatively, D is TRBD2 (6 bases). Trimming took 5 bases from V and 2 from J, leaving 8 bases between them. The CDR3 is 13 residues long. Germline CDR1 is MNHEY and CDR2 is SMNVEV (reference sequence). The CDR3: CASSGGDTDTQYF. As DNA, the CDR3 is TGTGCCAGCAGTGGCGGGGACACAGATACGCAGTATTTT.

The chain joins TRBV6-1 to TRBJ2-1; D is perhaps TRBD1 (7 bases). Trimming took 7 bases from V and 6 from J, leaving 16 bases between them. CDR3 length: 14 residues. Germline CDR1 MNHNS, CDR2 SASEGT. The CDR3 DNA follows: TGTGCCAGCAAACAACAGGGGACTTTCAATGAGCAGTTCTTC. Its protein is CASKQQGTFNEQFF.

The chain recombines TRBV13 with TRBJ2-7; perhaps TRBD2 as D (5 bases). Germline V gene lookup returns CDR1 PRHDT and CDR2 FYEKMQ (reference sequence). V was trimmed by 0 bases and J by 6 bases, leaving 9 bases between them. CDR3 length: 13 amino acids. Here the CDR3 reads CASSLGAGIEQYF. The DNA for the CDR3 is TGTGCCAGCAGCTTAGGTGCCGGGATCGAGCAGTACTTC.

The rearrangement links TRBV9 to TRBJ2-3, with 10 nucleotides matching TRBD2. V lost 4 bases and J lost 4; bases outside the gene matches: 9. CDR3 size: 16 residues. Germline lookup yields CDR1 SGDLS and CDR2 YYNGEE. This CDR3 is CASSPISGGFPDTQYF. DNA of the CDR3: TGTGCCAGCAGCCCCATTAGCGGGGGGTTCCCAGATACGCAGTATTTT. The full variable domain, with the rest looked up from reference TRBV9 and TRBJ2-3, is DSGVTQTPKHLITATGQRVTLRCSPRSGDLSVYWYQQSLDQGLQFLIQYYNGEERAKGNILERFSAQQFPDLHSELNLSSLELGDSALYFCASSPISGGFPDTQYFGPGTRLTVL.

CDR3 in amino acids: CASSLDGTEAFF. The CDR3 region has the DNA TGTGCCAGCAGCTTGGACGGCACTGAAGCTTTCTTT. V is TRBV5-4 and J is TRBJ1-1; D unresolved. V gave up 0 bases and J gave up 4 bases, with 4 bases separating them. Looked up from germline, CDR1 is SGHNT and CDR2 is YYREEE (reference sequence). The CDR3 extends over 12 amino acids.

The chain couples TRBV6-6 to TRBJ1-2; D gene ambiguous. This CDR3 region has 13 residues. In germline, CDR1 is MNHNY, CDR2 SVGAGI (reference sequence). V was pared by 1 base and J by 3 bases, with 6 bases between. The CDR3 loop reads CASSYLTDYGYTF. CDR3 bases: TGTGCCAGCAGTTACTTAACAGACTATGGCTACACCTTC.

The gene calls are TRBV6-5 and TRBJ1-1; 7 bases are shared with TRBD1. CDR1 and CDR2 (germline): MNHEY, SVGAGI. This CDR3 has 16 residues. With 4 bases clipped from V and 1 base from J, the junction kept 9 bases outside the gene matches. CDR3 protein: CASSSSSGTANTEAFF. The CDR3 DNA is TGTGCCAGCAGTTCCTCTTCCGGGACAGCGAACACTGAAGCTTTCTTT.

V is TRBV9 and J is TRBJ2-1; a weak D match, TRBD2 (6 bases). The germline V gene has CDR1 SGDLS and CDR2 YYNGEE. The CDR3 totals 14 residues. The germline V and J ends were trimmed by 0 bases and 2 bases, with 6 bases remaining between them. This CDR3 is CASSVAGAYNEQFF. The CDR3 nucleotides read TGTGCCAGCAGCGTAGCGGGAGCCTACAATGAGCAGTTCTTC.

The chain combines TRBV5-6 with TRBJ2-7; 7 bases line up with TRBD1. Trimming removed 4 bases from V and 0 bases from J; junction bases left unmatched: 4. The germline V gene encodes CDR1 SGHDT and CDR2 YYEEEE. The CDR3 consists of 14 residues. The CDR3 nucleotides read TGTGCCAGCAGCCCCGGGGACAGCTCCTACGAGCAGTACTTC. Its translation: CASSPGDSSYEQYF.

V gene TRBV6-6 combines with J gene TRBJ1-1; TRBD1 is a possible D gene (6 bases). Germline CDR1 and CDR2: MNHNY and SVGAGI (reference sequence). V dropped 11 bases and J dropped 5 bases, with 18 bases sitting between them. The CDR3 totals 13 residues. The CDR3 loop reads CAGKNRDGTEAFF. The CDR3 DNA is TGTGCCGGTAAGAACAGGGATGGGACTGAAGCTTTCTTT.

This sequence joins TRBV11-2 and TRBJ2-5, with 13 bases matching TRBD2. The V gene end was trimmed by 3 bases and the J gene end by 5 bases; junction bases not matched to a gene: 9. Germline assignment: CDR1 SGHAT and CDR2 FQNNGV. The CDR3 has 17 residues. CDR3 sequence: CASSFRTSGGRGETQYF. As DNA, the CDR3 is TGTGCCAGCAGCTTCAGGACTAGCGGGGGTCGCGGGGAGACCCAGTACTTC.

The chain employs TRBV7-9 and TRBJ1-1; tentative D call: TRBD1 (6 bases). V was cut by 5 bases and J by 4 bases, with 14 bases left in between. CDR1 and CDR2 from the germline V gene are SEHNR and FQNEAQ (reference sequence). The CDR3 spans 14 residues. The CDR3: CASSVQGKSTEAFF. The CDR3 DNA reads TGTGCCAGCAGCGTACAGGGAAAGAGCACTGAAGCTTTCTTT. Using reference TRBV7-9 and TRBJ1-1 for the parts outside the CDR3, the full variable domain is DTGVSQNPRHKITKRGQNVTFRCDPISEHNRLYWYRQTLGQGPEFLTYFQNEAQLEKSRLLSDRFSAERPKGSFSTLEIQRTEQGDSAMYLCASSVQGKSTEAFFGQGTRLTVV.

As DNA, the CDR3 is TGTGCCAGCAGTTTAAGAGGGCCGGTCACTGAAGCTTTCTTT. Translating it yields CASSLRGPVTEAFF. The rearrangement uses TRBV28 and TRBJ1-1; D remains unclear. Germline V gene data show CDR1 as MDHEN and CDR2 as SYDVKM. The CDR3 covers 14 residues. The germline V and J ends were trimmed by 2 bases and 4 bases, with 11 bases remaining between them. Full variable domain (outside the CDR3, taken from reference TRBV28 and TRBJ1-1): DVKVTQSSRYLVKRTGEKVFLECVQDMDHENMFWYRQDPGLGLRLIYFSYDVKMKEKGDIPEGYSVSREKKERFSLILESASTNQTSMYLCASSLRGPVTEAFFGQGTRLTVV.

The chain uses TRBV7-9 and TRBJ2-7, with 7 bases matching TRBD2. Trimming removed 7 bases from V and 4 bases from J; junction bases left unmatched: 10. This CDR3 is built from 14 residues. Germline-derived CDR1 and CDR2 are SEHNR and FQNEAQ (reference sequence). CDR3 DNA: TGTGCCAGCACCGCGGGCGGGAGACCTTACGAGCAGTACTTC. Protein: CASTAGGRPYEQYF.

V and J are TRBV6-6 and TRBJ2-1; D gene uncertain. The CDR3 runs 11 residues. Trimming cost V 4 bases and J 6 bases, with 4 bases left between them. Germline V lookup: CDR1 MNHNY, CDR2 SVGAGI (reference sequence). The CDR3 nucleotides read TGTGCCAGCAGTTTAATCAATGAGCAGTTCTTC. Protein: CASSLINEQFF.

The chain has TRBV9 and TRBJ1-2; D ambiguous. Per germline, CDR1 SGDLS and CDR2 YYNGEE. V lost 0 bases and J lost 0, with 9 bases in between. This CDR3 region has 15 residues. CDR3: CASSVVGGSNYGYTF. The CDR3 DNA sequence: TGTGCCAGCAGCGTAGTCGGAGGATCTAACTATGGCTACACCTTC.

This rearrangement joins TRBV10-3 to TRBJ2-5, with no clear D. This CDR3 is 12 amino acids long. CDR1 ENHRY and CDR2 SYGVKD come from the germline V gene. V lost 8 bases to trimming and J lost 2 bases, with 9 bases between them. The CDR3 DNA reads TGTGCCATCTGGAGTTCACAAGAGACCCAGTACTTC. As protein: CAIWSSQETQYF.

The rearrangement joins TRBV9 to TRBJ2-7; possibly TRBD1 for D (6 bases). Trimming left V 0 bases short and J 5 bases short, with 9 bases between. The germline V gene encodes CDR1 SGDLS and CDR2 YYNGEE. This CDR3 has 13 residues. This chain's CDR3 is CASSVVGGNEQYF. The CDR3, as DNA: TGTGCCAGCAGCGTAGTTGGGGGCAACGAGCAGTACTTC.

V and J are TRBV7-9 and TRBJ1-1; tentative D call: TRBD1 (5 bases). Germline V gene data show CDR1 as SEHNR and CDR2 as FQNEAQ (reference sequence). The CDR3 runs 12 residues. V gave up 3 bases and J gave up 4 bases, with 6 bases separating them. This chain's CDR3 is CASSFQGTEAFF. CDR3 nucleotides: TGTGCCAGCAGCTTTCAGGGCACTGAAGCTTTCTTT.